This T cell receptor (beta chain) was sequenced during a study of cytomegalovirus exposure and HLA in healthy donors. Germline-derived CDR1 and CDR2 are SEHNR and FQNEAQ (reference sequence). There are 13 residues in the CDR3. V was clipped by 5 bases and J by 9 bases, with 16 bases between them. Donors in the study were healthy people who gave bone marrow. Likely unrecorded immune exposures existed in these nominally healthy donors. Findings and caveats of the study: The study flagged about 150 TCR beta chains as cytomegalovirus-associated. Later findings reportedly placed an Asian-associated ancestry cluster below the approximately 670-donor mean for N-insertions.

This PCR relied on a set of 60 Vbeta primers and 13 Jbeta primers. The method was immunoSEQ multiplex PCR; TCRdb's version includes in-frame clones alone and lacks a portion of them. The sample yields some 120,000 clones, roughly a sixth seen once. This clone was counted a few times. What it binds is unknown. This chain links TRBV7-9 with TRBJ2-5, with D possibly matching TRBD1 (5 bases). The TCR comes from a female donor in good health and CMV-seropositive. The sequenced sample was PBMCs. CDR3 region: CASSTFRVDAQYF. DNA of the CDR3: TGTGCCAGCAGCACCTTCAGGGTAGATGCCCAGTACTTC.